Listed below are T cell receptor beta chains from one sample, sequenced in a study of blood T cell repertoires in COVID-19. The assay was immunoSEQ multiplex PCR, and TCRdb's table has in-frame clones only and misses some. The sample records more than 95,000 clones, around four fifths being singletons. Sequenced sample: peripheral blood. These receptors were collected from an elderly man with COVID-19, enrolled during active disease. CDR3s include the opening cysteine and the closing phenylalanine or tryptophan. D genes are given only for firm matches. Part of the rows lack a size; the others show once, few, many or a class for expanded clones.

D gene	CDR3 length	V gene	J gene	clone size	CDR3 protein	CDR3 DNA
-	15	TRBV7-2	TRBJ1-3	-	CASSLQGISGNTIYF	TGTGCCAGCAGCTTACAGGGGATCTCTGGAAACACCATATATTTT
-	16	TRBV7-9	TRBJ2-4	-	CASSFGRGGLENIQYF	TGTGCCAGCAGCTTTGGACGAGGGGGTTTGGAGAACATTCAGTACTTC
TRBD2	16	TRBV11-2	TRBJ2-4	-	CASSLRDPGTSGSTYF	TGTGCCAGCAGCTTGAGGGACCCCGGGACTAGCGGGAGTACGTACTTC
TRBD1	15	TRBV19	TRBJ2-2	-	CASSAGTANTGELFF	TGTGCCAGTAGTGCCGGGACAGCGAACACCGGGGAGCTGTTTTTT
-	15	TRBV29-1	TRBJ2-4	-	CSVEDGSTAKNIQYF	TGCAGCGTTGAGGATGGGAGTACAGCCAAAAACATTCAGTACTTC
-	13	TRBV28	TRBJ2-7	once	CASSKGLLYEQYF	TGTGCCAGCAGTAAGGGACTTCTCTACGAGCAGTACTTC
TRBD2	18	TRBV5-4	TRBJ2-2	-	CASSPGIVSGINTGELFF	TGTGCCAGCAGCCCCGGAATCGTAAGCGGGATTAACACCGGGGAGCTGTTTTTT
TRBD1	16	TRBV28	TRBJ2-3	-	CASSILQVGQADTQYF	TGTGCCAGCAGTATCCTGCAGGTAGGACAGGCAGATACGCAGTATTTT
-	14	TRBV30	TRBJ1-6	few	CAWSRGGGNSPLHF	TGTGCCTGGAGTCGAGGGGGGGGAAATTCACCCCTCCACTTT
TRBD2	15	TRBV9	TRBJ2-2	-	CASSVGTTNTGELFF	TGTGCCAGCAGCGTCGGGACTACGAACACCGGGGAGCTGTTTTTT
-	15	TRBV6-5	TRBJ1-4	-	CASRKLRQVNEKLFF	TGTGCCAGCAGGAAACTTAGACAGGTTAATGAAAAACTGTTTTTT
TRBD1	16	TRBV3-1/TRBV3-2	TRBJ1-4	few	CASSQGSYRGNEKLFF	TGTGCCAGCAGCCAAGGGTCCTACAGGGGTAATGAAAAACTGTTTTTT
TRBD1	14	TRBV15	TRBJ2-7	-	CATSRPGTGGEQYF	TGTGCCACCAGCAGACCCGGGACAGGGGGCGAGCAGTACTTC
-	14	TRBV7-9	TRBJ1-4	-	CASSFAIESEKLFF	TGTGCCAGCAGCTTTGCCATCGAGAGTGAAAAACTGTTTTTT
TRBD2	17	TRBV20-1	TRBJ2-3	few	CSASGTSGRARTDTQYF	TGCAGTGCCAGTGGGACTAGCGGGAGGGCCCGCACAGATACGCAGTATTTT
TRBD1	17	TRBV28	TRBJ1-3	-	CASNEPGQGTPGNTIYF	TGTGCCAGCAACGAACCGGGACAGGGAACCCCTGGAAACACCATATATTTT
-	13	TRBV5-8	TRBJ1-5	-	CASSFDRKGPQHF	TGTGCCAGCAGCTTCGACAGAAAGGGGCCCCAGCATTTT
TRBD2	15	TRBV20-1	TRBJ2-1	-	CSASGTSGRSNEQFF	TGCAGTGCTAGTGGGACTAGCGGGAGAAGCAATGAGCAGTTCTTC
TRBD1	15	TRBV15	TRBJ2-7	once	CATSRAGTGPYEQYF	TGTGCCACCAGCAGAGCCGGGACAGGGCCCTACGAGCAGTACTTC
-	16	TRBV5-1	TRBJ2-5	-	CASSLGPPGALETQYF	TGCGCCAGCAGCTTGGGCCCCCCAGGGGCCTTAGAGACCCAGTACTTC